The present TCR beta chain was sequenced within a study of blood T cell repertoires in COVID-19. Assay: immunoSEQ multiplex PCR; the TCRdb copy retains only in-frame clones and omits some. Here the sample spans 260,000 or so clones, 85% being singletons. The sample holds one count of this clone. Symptom resolution, clearance, or two negative PCRs marked donors in Cohort 3 as recovered. Germline lookup yields CDR1 MDHEN and CDR2 SYDVKM. The ends were cut back, 0 bases at V and 2 bases at J, with 16 bases in the middle. The CDR3 runs 17 residues. The TCR sequence derives from a woman aged 45-59 years who had recovered from COVID-19. The chain is built from TRBV28 and TRBJ1-2; D ambiguous. The specimen was PBMCs or T cells enriched from blood (not recorded which). The CDR3 coding sequence is TGTGCCAGCAGTTTATGGACCCACGGGGTTTCCAACTATGGCTACACCTTC. Protein: CASSLWTHGVSNYGYTF.